This T cell receptor (beta chain) was observed in a study of regulatory T cells in long-lasting Graves disease. Arm-PCR of CDR3 regions with iRepertoire HTBI primers generated TCR beta libraries. From the multiplex PCR reads, TCRdb called clonotypes with MiXCR, one entry per CDR3 protein. The data hold about 620,000 distinct CDR3 sequences, with approximately 15% observed a single time. Time point defined: newly diagnosed GD, antithyroid drugs for less than 3 months. RNA extracted from PBMCs served as the sequencing template. CDR3 length: 17 amino acids. With 3 bases clipped from V and 1 base from J, the junction kept 12 bases outside the gene matches. CDR1 is SEHNR, CDR2 FQNEAQ, per germline (reference sequence). Study-level results: Relative to newly diagnosed Graves' patients, persistent ones had lower TCR diversity. Small numbers of samples may have cut accuracy.

This clonotype was observed at least ten times. Its antigen is unidentified. The same data also went into a second study, on T cells in Graves' hyperthyroidism and ophthalmopathy.

Here the sequenced sample was peripheral blood mononuclear cells (PBMCs), taken at new diagnosis, from a patient treated with antithyroid drugs. The rearrangement uses TRBV7-9 and TRBJ2-7, with 7 bases lining up with TRBD1. The TCR comes from a young woman with Graves disease. The DNA for the CDR3 is TGTGCCAGCAGCTTGGGCCCCCACCGGGACAGTTCCTACGAGCAGTACTTC. This translates into CASSLGPHRDSSYEQYF. Combining the CDR3 with reference TRBV7-9 and TRBJ2-7 gives the whole variable domain DTGVSQNPRHKITKRGQNVTFRCDPISEHNRLYWYRQTLGQGPEFLTYFQNEAQLEKSRLLSDRFSAERPKGSFSTLEIQRTEQGDSAMYLCASSLGPHRDSSYEQYFGPGTRLTVT.